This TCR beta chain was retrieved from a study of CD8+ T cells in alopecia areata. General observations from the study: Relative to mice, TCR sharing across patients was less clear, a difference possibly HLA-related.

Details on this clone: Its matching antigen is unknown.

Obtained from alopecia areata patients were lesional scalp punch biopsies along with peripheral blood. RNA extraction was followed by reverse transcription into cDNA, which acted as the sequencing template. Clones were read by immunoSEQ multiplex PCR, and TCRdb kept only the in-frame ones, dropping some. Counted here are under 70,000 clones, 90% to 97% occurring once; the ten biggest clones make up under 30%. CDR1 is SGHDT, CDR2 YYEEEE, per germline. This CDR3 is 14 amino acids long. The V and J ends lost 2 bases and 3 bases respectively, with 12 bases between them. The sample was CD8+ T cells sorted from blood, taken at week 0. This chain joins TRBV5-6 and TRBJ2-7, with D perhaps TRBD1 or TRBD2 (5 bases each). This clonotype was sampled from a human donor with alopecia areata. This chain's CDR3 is CASSLAGTHYEQYF. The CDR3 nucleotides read TGTGCCAGCAGCTTAGCAGGGACCCACTACGAGCAGTACTTC.